This T cell receptor (beta chain) was documented in a study of blood T cell repertoires in COVID-19. Across the study: The study drew acute and convalescent COVID-19 samples from the United States, Italy and Spain. In each case, the material was cDNA or gDNA derived from T cells, B-cell-depleted T cells, or PBMCs.

Source study methods: Estimated nucleated cell counts came from reference gene primer amplification. Some clones are missing from TCRdb's copy, which holds only in-frame ones; the method was immunoSEQ multiplex PCR. Clonal size and the V and J genes are those of that table, whereas D and trimming came from the DNA. The repertoire consists of about 200,000 clones, with roughly four fifths occurring once and the leading ten covering about 13%. Germline CDR1 GTSNPN, CDR2 SVGIG (reference sequence). The CDR3 totals 14 residues. Trimming removed 0 bases at V and 6 bases at J, with 11 bases between. Sample: peripheral blood. V usage is TRBV30 and J usage is TRBJ1-4; D is ambiguous. The sequence came from a man aged 50-59 years who had recovered from COVID-19. CDR3 sequence: CAWSVAHGYEKLFF. The CDR3 DNA is TGTGCCTGGAGTGTAGCCCACGGTTATGAAAAACTGTTTTTT. Drawing the rest from reference TRBV30 and TRBJ1-4, the complete variable domain is SQTIHQWPATLVQPVGSPLSLECTVEGTSNPNLYWYRQAAGRGLQLLFYSVGIGQISSEVPQNLSASRPQDRQFILSSKKLLLSDSGFYLCAWSVAHGYEKLFFGSGTQLSVL.